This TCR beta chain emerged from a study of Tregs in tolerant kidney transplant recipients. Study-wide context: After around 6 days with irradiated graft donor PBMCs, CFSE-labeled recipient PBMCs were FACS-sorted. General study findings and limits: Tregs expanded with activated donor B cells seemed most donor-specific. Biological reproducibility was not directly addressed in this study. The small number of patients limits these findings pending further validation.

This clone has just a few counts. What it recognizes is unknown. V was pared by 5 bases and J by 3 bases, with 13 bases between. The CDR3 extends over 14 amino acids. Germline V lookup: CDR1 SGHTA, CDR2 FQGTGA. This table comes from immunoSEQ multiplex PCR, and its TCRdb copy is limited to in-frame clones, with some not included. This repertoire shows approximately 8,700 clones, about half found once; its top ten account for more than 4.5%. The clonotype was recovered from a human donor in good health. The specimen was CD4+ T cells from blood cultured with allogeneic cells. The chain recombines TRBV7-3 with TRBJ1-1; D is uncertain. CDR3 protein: CASSAYVGDTEAFF. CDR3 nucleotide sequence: TGTGCCAGCAGCGCCTATGTCGGGGACACTGAAGCTTTCTTT.